This T cell receptor (beta chain) was captured in a study of T cell repertoires in cytomegalovirus infection. In the study overall: CMV infection together with matching HLA type was indicated by public TCR beta signatures.

This CDR3 has 17 amino acids. V was trimmed by 0 bases and J by 4 bases, leaving 19 bases between them. The germline V gene has CDR1 WSHSY and CDR2 SAAADI. This clonotype was recorded at least ten times. One entry per CDR3 protein, called by TCRdb with MiXCR from the reads. The data hold under 200,000 distinct CDR3 sequences, with less than 9.5% observed a single time. The receptor was derived from a human donor in good health (CMV status not recorded). Some clones in this sample may be carry-over from other donors' samples. The sequenced material came from PBMCs. V is TRBV10-2 and J is TRBJ2-7; a possible D gene is TRBD1 (6 bases). The CDR3 region is CASSESWRGGSSYEQYF. The CDR3 region has the DNA TGCGCCAGCAGTGAGTCGTGGAGAGGGGGTTCTTCGTACGAGCAGTACTTC.